This TCR beta chain was captured in a study of T cells in Graves' hyperthyroidism and ophthalmopathy. It was considered stable Graves' hyperthyroidism when ophthalmopathy did not progress within 18 months. Amplification yielded TCR beta CDR3 regions, with RNA transcripts as the source. The HTBI set primed first-round TCR CDR3 RT-PCR. MiXCR was run by TCRdb on the multiplex PCR reads, yielding one entry per CDR3 protein. The sample has approximately 590,000 distinct CDR3 sequences, approximately 14% seen once. This clonotype was observed at least ten times. The CDR3 extends over 14 amino acids. V was pared by 6 bases and J by 2 bases, with 6 bases of the junction left unmatched. Germline V gives CDR1 SQVTM, CDR2 ANQGSEA.

The receptor comes from a woman in her twenties or thirties with Graves' hyperthyroidism. The sample comprised blood. The chain is built from TRBV29-1 and TRBJ2-5, with 10 bases aligning to TRBD1. CDR3 nucleotides: TGCAGCGTATGGACAGGGGGTCCTCAAGAGACCCAGTACTTC. It is translated as CSVWTGGPQETQYF.